What follows are 27 T cell receptor beta chains derived from one specimen sequenced in a study of blood T cell repertoires in COVID-19. TCRdb keeps only in-frame clones here, not all; method: immunoSEQ multiplex PCR. The sample comprises 200,000 to 250,000 clones, approximately 90% of which are singletons, and roughly 10% rests with the top ten. The sample was peripheral blood. All receptors derive from a woman aged 50 to 65 with COVID-19, enrolled during active disease.

This chain uses TRBV27 with TRBJ1-5; 7 bases fit TRBD1. Germline CDR1 is MNHEY and CDR2 is SMNVEV (reference sequence). V shed 5 bases, J shed 3 bases, and the junction held 7 bases outside the gene matches. The CDR3 is 15 amino acids. The CDR3 sequence: CASSPTGEPNQPQHF. DNA for the CDR3: TGTGCCAGCAGTCCCACAGGGGAGCCCAATCAGCCCCAGCATTTT.

About this clone: At the DNA level, this CDR3 is encoded by other sequences in the same sample as well. This rearrangement joins TRBV28 to TRBJ1-2; 8 bases fit TRBD1. The V and J ends lost 4 bases and 5 bases, in that order; junction bases with no gene match: 0. This CDR3 region has 12 residues. Germline-derived CDR1 and CDR2 are MDHEN and SYDVKM. In nucleotides, the CDR3 is TGTGCCAGCAGTTGGACAGGGTATGGCTACACCTTC. Its translation: CASSWTGYGYTF.

The chain links TRBV28 to TRBJ1-6, with D tentatively TRBD1 (6 bases). Per germline, CDR1 MDHEN and CDR2 SYDVKM. The CDR3 consists of 15 residues. V lost 7 bases, J lost 7 bases, and 17 bases lay in between. The CDR3 loop is CASTRLGAGNSPLHF. The CDR3 DNA follows: TGTGCCAGCACTAGGTTGGGGGCAGGCAATTCACCCCTCCACTTT.

J is TRBJ1-2 and V is TRBV4-1; D is ambiguous. The germline CDR1 and CDR2 sequences are MGHRA and YSYEKL. This CDR3 spans 13 amino acids. The V and J ends lost 4 bases and 8 bases respectively, with 14 bases between them. The CDR3 sequence: CASSRPGVWGYTF. CDR3 nucleotide sequence: TGCGCCAGCAGCCGCCCCGGAGTTTGGGGCTACACCTTC.

The chain combines TRBV5-4 with TRBJ2-4; D perhaps matches TRBD2 (6 bases). The CDR3 spans 14 residues. The germline V and J ends were trimmed by 4 bases and 5 bases, with 13 bases remaining between them. The germline gives CDR1 SGHNT, CDR2 YYREEE (reference sequence). The CDR3 sequence is CASSNLGEENIQYF. In DNA form, the CDR3 reads TGTGCCAGCAGCAACCTGGGGGAGGAAAACATTCAGTACTTC. Full variable domain (remainder filled in from reference TRBV5-4 and TRBJ2-4): ETGVTQSPTHLIKTRGQQVTLRCSSQSGHNTVSWYQQALGQGPQFIFQYYREEENGRGNFPPRFSGLQFPNYSSELNVNALELDDSALYLCASSNLGEENIQYFGAGTRLSVL.

This clone was observed once. J is TRBJ2-3 and V is TRBV28, with 8 bases matching TRBD1. Germline V gene lookup returns CDR1 MDHEN and CDR2 SYDVKM. The V segment lost 6 bases and the J segment 4 bases; nucleotides outside the gene matches: 3. This CDR3 contains 13 residues. The CDR3 protein is CASSSDRADTQYF. The CDR3, as DNA: TGTGCCAGCAGCTCGGACAGGGCAGATACGCAGTATTTT.

The chain recombines TRBV5-6 with TRBJ2-3; 9 bases align to TRBD1. With V trimmed by 3 bases and J by 10 bases, 9 bases remained unmatched. The CDR3 is made up of 14 amino acids. Germline values: CDR1 SGHDT, CDR2 YYEEEE. CDR3 nucleotide sequence: TGTGCCAGCAGCTACGGGACAGGGCTAATAGCGCAGTATTTT. This codes for CASSYGTGLIAQYF.

Here the CDR3 DNA reads TGTGCCAGCAGCCAAAGGGCCCGAAGGGCGACAGGGGAAGGGTTAGAGGAAAAACTGTTTTTT. Translation gives CASSQRARRATGEGLEEKLFF. V gene TRBV14 combines with J gene TRBJ1-4; TRBD1 matches at 8 bases. Per germline, CDR1 SGHDN and CDR2 FVKESK. V trimming: 2 bases; J trimming: 8 bases; junction bases outside the gene matches: 25. This CDR3 is built from 21 residues.

The chain links TRBV29-1 to TRBJ2-3; 8 bases map to TRBD1. Trimming at V came to 7 bases and at J to 5 bases, leaving 5 bases not matched to a gene. The CDR3 extends over 12 amino acids. Germline values: CDR1 SQVTM, CDR2 ANQGSEA. The CDR3 region is CSGQGRRDTQYF. The CDR3 DNA is TGCAGCGGACAGGGGCGTCGAGATACGCAGTATTTT.

The rearrangement uses TRBV28 and TRBJ1-2; 11 bases map to TRBD1. With V trimmed by 7 bases and J by 8 bases, 12 bases remained unmatched. CDR3 size: 15 residues. In germline, CDR1 is MDHEN, CDR2 SYDVKM. The CDR3 DNA sequence: TGTGCCAGCATCTCCTCGGGACAGGGGGATGGAGGCTACACCTTC. It specifies CASISSGQGDGGYTF.

The rearrangement uses TRBV5-1 and TRBJ2-2; 7 nucleotides align to TRBD1. Germline CDR1 is SGHRS and CDR2 is YFSETQ. The CDR3 covers 15 residues. V gave up 1 base and J gave up 6 bases; unmatched junction bases: 6. CDR3 residues: CASSLLVGGPGELFF. CDR3 bases: TGCGCCAGCAGCTTGCTTGTAGGGGGCCCCGGGGAGCTGTTTTTT.

The CDR3 DNA sequence: TGTGCCAGCAGCCTGGGGGCCCCACGAACGGATACGCAGTATTTT. This codes for CASSLGAPRTDTQYF. The V gene is TRBV9, the J gene TRBJ2-3, with D tentatively TRBD1 (6 bases). The germline CDR1 and CDR2 sequences are SGDLS and YYNGEE. V was shortened by 4 bases and J by 6 bases, with 18 bases between the two germline ends. This CDR3 is 15 amino acids long.

CDR3 residues: CASSRSYVSTEAFF. The CDR3 nucleotides read TGTGCCAGTAGTAGGAGCTACGTGAGCACTGAAGCTTTCTTT. The chain has TRBV19 and TRBJ1-1, with D unclear. Looked up from germline, CDR1 is LNHDA and CDR2 is SQIVND (reference sequence). V lost 4 bases and J 4 bases, leaving 13 bases between the germline ends. This CDR3 region has 14 residues.

The chain has TRBV5-1 and TRBJ2-3; TRBD2 aligns across 8 bases. V shed 7 bases and J 4 bases; nucleotides not matched to a gene: 8. The CDR3 covers 14 residues. Germline V gene sequence: CDR1 SGHRS, CDR2 YFSETQ. The CDR3 coding sequence is TGCGCCAGCTCGAGGGCGGGGGGTGCAGATACGCAGTATTTT. This codes for CASSRAGGADTQYF.

The rearrangement joins TRBV11-2 to TRBJ2-7; D is possibly TRBD2 (5 bases). This CDR3 region has 13 residues. Germline CDR1 reads SGHAT; CDR2 reads FQNNGV. V lost 0 bases and J lost 12, with 15 bases in between. The CDR3 loop is CASSLDRGLLTYF. The CDR3 bases are TGTGCCAGCAGCTTAGATAGAGGACTCCTCACGTACTTC.

The rearrangement uses TRBV27 and TRBJ2-2; 7 bases map to TRBD1. Unmatched junction bases numbered 13, after V lost 4 bases and J lost 5 bases. CDR3 size: 17 residues. The germline gives CDR1 MNHEY, CDR2 SMNVEV (reference sequence). The CDR3: CASSSPLTGPRTGELFF. The CDR3 DNA reads as TGTGCCAGCAGTTCGCCCCTGACAGGGCCCCGAACCGGGGAGCTGTTTTTT.

This clone was observed once. V and J are TRBV24-1 and TRBJ2-3; D may be TRBD2 (5 bases). V was shortened by 9 bases and J by 2 bases, with 14 bases between the two germline ends. Germline V lookup: CDR1 KGHDR, CDR2 SFDVKD. This CDR3 comprises 14 residues. The DNA of the CDR3 is TGTGCCACCTCCGAGGGAGCAAACACAGATACGCAGTATTTT. As protein: CATSEGANTDTQYF.

This rearrangement joins TRBV10-3 to TRBJ2-1, with 14 positions matching TRBD2. Germline V gene lookup returns CDR1 ENHRY and CDR2 SYGVKD. V dropped 6 bases and J dropped 10; count of bases not matched to a gene: 2. The CDR3 is made up of 13 amino acids. For the CDR3, the DNA is TGTGCCATCAGGGGACTAGCGGGGGAGGAGCAGTTCTTC. Residues: CAIRGLAGEEQFF.

The CDR3 here is CASSDLAGQGKGNTIYF. CDR3 nucleotides: TGTGCCAGCAGCGATCTTGCTGGACAGGGGAAAGGAAACACCATATATTTT. The rearrangement links TRBV28 to TRBJ1-3, with 9 bases fitting TRBD1. This CDR3 has 17 amino acids. With V trimmed by 6 bases and J by 4 bases, 13 bases remained unmatched. CDR1 is MDHEN and CDR2 is SYDVKM in the germline V gene.

This sequence joins TRBV6-5 and TRBJ2-3; a possible D gene is TRBD1 (6 bases). With 6 bases removed from V and 2 bases from J, the gap between germline ends came to 12 bases. The CDR3 loop spans 14 amino acids. Germline values: CDR1 MNHEY, CDR2 SVGAGI. The CDR3 DNA is TGTGCCAGCAGCTTCGGACAGCACACAGATACGCAGTATTTT. Amino acid sequence: CASSFGQHTDTQYF.

This clone was recorded once. The J gene is TRBJ1-2, the V gene TRBV3-1 (or the pseudogene TRBV3-2); TRBD1 matches at 9 bases. J lost 7 bases, V lost 5 bases, and 5 bases had no gene match. In germline, CDR1 is LGHDT, CDR2 YNNKEL (reference sequence). The CDR3 sequence is 13 residues long. The CDR3 sequence is CASSRTGASGYTF. In DNA, the CDR3 is TGTGCCAGCAGCAGGACAGGGGCGAGTGGCTACACCTTC.

This chain uses TRBV9 with TRBJ2-2, with 11 nucleotides matching TRBD2. Germline CDR1 reads SGDLS; CDR2 reads YYNGEE. The CDR3 sequence is 17 residues long. The junction had 11 bases not matched to a gene; V was cut back by 4 bases and J by 6 bases. The CDR3 loop is CASSPHVGSGGAGELFF. The CDR3 region has the DNA TGTGCCAGCAGCCCCCATGTGGGTAGCGGGGGGGCCGGGGAGCTGTTTTTT.

The V and J genes are TRBV5-6 and TRBJ1-2; TRBD1 might be the D (6 bases). Germline CDR1 and CDR2: SGHDT and YYEEEE. The CDR3 contains 14 residues. Trimming left V 3 bases short and J 3 bases short, with 12 bases between. The CDR3 loop reads CASSSTGVDYGYTF. The CDR3 coding sequence is TGTGCCAGCAGCTCGACAGGCGTTGACTATGGCTACACCTTC.

The chain has TRBV11-2 and TRBJ1-2; possible D gene TRBD1, 5 bases. The CDR3 is 16 residues long. Germline-derived CDR1 and CDR2 are SGHAT and FQNNGV. V shed 4 bases and J shed 2 bases, with 17 bases lying between them. CDR3 DNA: TGTGCCAGCAGCTCGCCGTCGGGGGATTTAAACTATGGCTACACCTTC. Encoded protein: CASSSPSGDLNYGYTF.

The chain couples TRBV6-2 or TRBV6-3 to TRBJ2-7; 7 bases fit TRBD1. CDR1 MNHEY and CDR2 SVGEGT come from the germline V gene. This CDR3 region has 16 residues. V shed 0 bases and J 3 bases; nucleotides not matched to a gene: 8. The CDR3 protein is CASSYSSRQGVYEQYV. The CDR3 coding sequence is TGTGCCAGCAGTTACTCTTCTCGGCAGGGGGTCTACGAGCAGTACGTC.

There are a few counts of this clone. The J gene is TRBJ2-7, the V gene TRBV19, with TRBD1 matching 10 bases. Per germline, CDR1 LNHDA and CDR2 SQIVND (reference sequence). The CDR3 runs 13 residues. The ends lost 4 bases at V and 4 bases at J; junction bases unmatched: 1. The CDR3 DNA sequence: TGTGCCAGTAGTAGGGGACAGGGGTACGAGCAGTACGTC. It yields the protein CASSRGQGYEQYV.

In DNA, the CDR3 is TGTGCCAGTCGCCTCGGGGGGGCAATGGTAGGTGAGCAGTTCTTC. It is translated as CASRLGGAMVGEQFF. The chain recombines TRBV11-2 with TRBJ2-1; the match to TRBD2 covers 8 bases. Losses at the gene ends were 9 bases for V and 9 bases for J; bases not matched to a gene: 16. The CDR3 contains 15 residues. CDR1 is SGHAT and CDR2 is FQNNGV in the germline V gene.